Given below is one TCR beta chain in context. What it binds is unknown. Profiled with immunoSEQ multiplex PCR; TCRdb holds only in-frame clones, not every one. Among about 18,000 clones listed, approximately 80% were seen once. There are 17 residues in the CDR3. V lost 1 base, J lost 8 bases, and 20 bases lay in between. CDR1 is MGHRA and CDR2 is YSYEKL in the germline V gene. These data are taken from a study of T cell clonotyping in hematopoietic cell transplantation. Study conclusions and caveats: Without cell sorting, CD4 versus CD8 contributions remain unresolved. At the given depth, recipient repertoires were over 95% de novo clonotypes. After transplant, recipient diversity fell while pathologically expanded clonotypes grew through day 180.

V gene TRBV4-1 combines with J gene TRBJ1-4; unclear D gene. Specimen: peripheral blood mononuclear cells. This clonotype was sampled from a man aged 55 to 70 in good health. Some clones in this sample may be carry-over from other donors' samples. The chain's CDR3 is CASSQGVAGPRREKLFF. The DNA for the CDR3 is TGCGCCAGCAGCCAAGGGGTGGCCGGGCCGCGGAGAGAAAAACTGTTTTTT.